This T cell receptor beta chain was sequenced in a study of T-cell reconstitution after alpha-beta-depleted transplantation in children. Study-wide findings and caveats: Diversity of TCRbeta at day 60 was high in some patients, arising from surviving recipient T cells and thymic progenitors. T cells produced anew were the main source of T-cell counts and diversity one year after transplant.

Turning to this clonotype: The antigen is not known.

J lost 6 bases, V lost 1 base, and 4 bases had no gene match. Germline assignment: CDR1 SGHTA and CDR2 FQGNSA. The CDR3 consists of 14 residues. Unique molecular identifiers were incorporated into the prepared TCRbeta library. TCRdb itself ran the PCR reads through MiXCR, one entry per CDR3 protein. The sample has approximately 190,000 distinct CDR3 sequences, under 8.5% seen once. The receptor was isolated from a male patient between 2 and 10 years old who had a stem cell transplant for acute myeloid leukemia, so the T cells may come from the graft donor. The chain combines TRBV7-2 with TRBJ2-7; 9 bases map to TRBD2. Sequencing used PBMCs, mostly from graft donor cells, obtained 360 days after TCRalphabeta/CD19-depleted stem cell transplant. The CDR3 DNA follows: TGTGCCAGCAGCTTAGTGCGGGAGGGGCCCGAGCAGTACTTC. Protein product: CASSLVREGPEQYF.